This TCR beta chain was recorded in a study of T cell changes during pregnancy in multiple sclerosis. With V trimmed by 6 bases and J by 6 bases, 5 bases remained unmatched. Looked up from germline, CDR1 is MNHNS and CDR2 is SASEGT. CDR3 length: 13 amino acids. Produced via immunoSEQ multiplex PCR; TCRdb's table is partial and in-frame only. The repertoire holds 58,000 or so clones, with around nine tenths as singletons. This chain uses TRBV6-1 with TRBJ2-1; TRBD2 aligns across 7 bases. The TCR was taken from a female donor in good health, enrolled as a control in a pregnancy study. The material sequenced was peripheral blood, taken in the first trimester of pregnancy. The DNA for the CDR3 is TGTGCCAGCAGCTGGACTAGTATCAATGAGCAGTTCTTC. It encodes CASSWTSINEQFF.